Each of the 24 T cell receptor beta chains below was sequenced from the same sample in a study of a mutant IDH1 vaccine in newly diagnosed glioma. Assay used: immunoSEQ multiplex PCR; TCRdb lists only in-frame clones, some missing. This table holds about 60,000 clones, roughly four fifths found once. This sample's time point: week 11, during vaccination. Each dose delivered 300 ug of mutant IDH1 20-mer peptide subcutaneously with imiquimod. The antigens for these receptors are not known. This specimen was PBMCs, taken from a glioma patient whose treatment included an IDH1 peptide vaccine. The receptor source for this set is a man aged 25-40 years with glioma.

Comments on this clone: Its ends do not fully match the called genes, so a read error is possible. The chain has TRBV15 and TRBJ1-2, with D perhaps TRBD1 (5 bases). Per germline, CDR1 LNHNV and CDR2 YYDKDF (reference sequence). This CDR3 comprises 15 residues. CDR3 sequence (DNA): TGTGCCACCAGTAGAGCGGCCTTTAAGGGGCAAGGCTACACCTTC. This codes for CATSRAAFKGQGYTF. The variable domain in full, completed from reference TRBV15 and TRBJ1-2, reads DAMVIQNPRYQVTQFGKPVTLSCSQTLNHNVMYWYQQKSSQAPKLLFHYYDKDFNNEADTPDNFQSRRPNTSFCFLDIRSPGLGDTAMYLCATSRAAFKGQGYTFGSGTRLTVV.

This clone occurred a few times. V gene TRBV4-1 combines with J gene TRBJ1-4; the D gene is possibly TRBD1 (6 bases). The germline CDR1 and CDR2 sequences are MGHRA and YSYEKL. The CDR3 loop spans 16 amino acids. The V gene lost 4 bases and the J gene lost 2 bases, with 14 bases spanning the gap. The chain's CDR3 is CASSPESGATNEKLFF. CDR3 coding DNA: TGCGCCAGCAGCCCTGAGTCAGGGGCCACTAATGAAAAACTGTTTTTT.

V gene TRBV7-6 combines with J gene TRBJ2-1, with 9 bases fitting TRBD2. The CDR3 has 18 residues. The V segment lost 6 bases and the J segment 6 bases; nucleotides outside the gene matches: 18. Germline V gene sequence: CDR1 SGHVS, CDR2 FNYEAQ. The CDR3, as DNA: TGTGCCAGCAGTCCCGGGGTTCCCTCTAGCGGGGCCCTCAATGAGCAGTTCTTC. Residues: CASSPGVPSSGALNEQFF.

The rearrangement joins TRBV18 to TRBJ2-7, with TRBD2 matching over 10 bases. Trimming cost V 8 bases and J 5 bases; bases outside gene matches: 6. This CDR3 has 13 residues. Germline CDR1 KGHSH, CDR2 LQKENI. CDR3 sequence: CASTGTSEHEQYF. CDR3 DNA sequence: TGTGCCAGCACCGGGACTAGCGAACACGAGCAGTACTTC.

This chain joins TRBV15 and TRBJ1-1; the D gene is possibly TRBD1 (6 bases). The CDR3 has 13 residues. The V gene's germline CDR1 is LNHNV and CDR2 YYDKDF (reference sequence). V dropped 2 bases and J dropped 7 bases, with 11 bases sitting between them. CDR3 residues: CATSRSGAYEAFF. The CDR3 DNA reads TGTGCCACCAGCAGATCAGGGGCTTATGAAGCTTTCTTT.

The chain has TRBV5-6 and TRBJ2-2, with D tentatively TRBD1 or TRBD2 (5 bases each). From germline, CDR1 is SGHDT and CDR2 YYEEEE. The germline V and J ends were trimmed by 3 bases and 5 bases, with 17 bases remaining between them. The CDR3 runs 16 residues. The chain's CDR3 is CASSSTKRGTTGELFF. The CDR3 nucleotides read TGTGCCAGCAGCTCTACCAAGAGGGGAACGACCGGGGAGCTGTTTTTT.

CDR3 in amino acids: CASRLKGQGGNTIYF. The CDR3 DNA sequence: TGTGCCAGCAGGCTTAAGGGACAGGGTGGAAACACCATATATTTT. The rearrangement joins TRBV28 to TRBJ1-3, with TRBD1 identical over 9 bases. Germline V lookup: CDR1 MDHEN, CDR2 SYDVKM. Trimming took 6 bases from V and 3 from J; bases not matched to a gene: 6. The CDR3 is made up of 15 amino acids.

The CDR3, as DNA: TGTGCCAGCAGCTTGGCCGGCAGAGGCCATGGCTACACCTTC. Translated: CASSLAGRGHGYTF. The rearrangement joins TRBV5-4 to TRBJ1-2; D not certain. The germline V gene has CDR1 SGHNT and CDR2 YYREEE (reference sequence). This CDR3 is built from 14 residues. Trimming took 0 bases from V and 6 from J, leaving 12 bases between them.

This rearrangement joins TRBV7-1 to TRBJ2-7; no definite D call. TRBV7-1 is an ORF for which the function is uncertain. V lost 4 bases, J lost 2 bases, and 6 bases lay in between. The CDR3 runs 12 residues. CDR3 loop: CASSLEAYEQYF. The CDR3 region has the DNA TGTGCCAGCAGCTTAGAAGCCTACGAGCAGTACTTC.

A note on this clone: Sequence at one end of the junction differs from germline and may be a read error. V and J are TRBV18 and TRBJ1-1; the D is unclear. The germline gives CDR1 KGHSH, CDR2 LQKENI. CDR3 length: 14 amino acids. The CDR3 DNA is TGTGCCAGCTCTCCACCGTCCCTGGGGACTGAAGCTTTCTTT. Translating it yields CASSPPSLGTEAFF.

The rearrangement joins TRBV2 to TRBJ2-1; 8 positions agree with TRBD2. CDR3 length: 17 residues. In germline, CDR1 is SNHLY, CDR2 FYNNEI. After removal of 5 bases from V and 7 bases from J, the junction contained 16 bases not matched to a gene. CDR3 residues: CASSPSFGREGGNEQFF. As DNA, the CDR3 is TGTGCCAGCAGTCCCTCCTTTGGACGGGAGGGAGGTAATGAGCAGTTCTTC.

This chain links TRBV5-5 with TRBJ2-5; D perhaps matches TRBD1 (6 bases). The length of the CDR3 is 16 residues. Looked up from germline, CDR1 is SGHKS and CDR2 is YYEKEE (reference sequence). Trimming removed 0 bases at V and 4 bases at J, with 16 bases between. CDR3 nucleotide sequence: TGTGCCAGCAGCTTGGGGCCAGGGGCGGGCGGAGAGACCCAGTACTTC. Protein product: CASSLGPGAGGETQYF.

The V and J genes are TRBV28 and TRBJ1-1; a weak D match, TRBD1 (6 bases). The CDR3 is 13 residues long. Trimming left V 6 bases short and J 1 base short, with 9 bases between. Germline V lookup: CDR1 MDHEN, CDR2 SYDVKM. CDR3 residues: CASSSTGNTEAFF. CDR3 nucleotide sequence: TGTGCCAGCAGCTCGACAGGGAACACTGAAGCTTTCTTT.

The V and J genes are TRBV5-6 and TRBJ1-5; TRBD1 agrees at 9 bases. The CDR3 totals 15 residues. Germline V gene data show CDR1 as SGHDT and CDR2 as YYEEEE. V lost 0 bases to trimming and J lost 7 bases; unmatched junction nucleotides: 5. The CDR3 protein is CASSLGGTGWQPQHF. The CDR3 nucleotides read TGTGCCAGCAGCTTGGGGGGGACAGGGTGGCAGCCCCAGCATTTT. Full variable domain (outside the CDR3, taken from reference TRBV5-6 and TRBJ1-5): DAGVTQSPTHLIKTRGQQVTLRCSPKSGHDTVSWYQQALGQGPQFIFQYYEEEERQRGNFPDRFSGHQFPNYSSELNVNALLLGDSALYLCASSLGGTGWQPQHFGDGTRLSIL.

The chain employs TRBV5-7 and TRBJ2-6; a weak D match, TRBD2 (5 bases). TRBV5-7 is placed among ORFs of uncertain function. With 4 bases removed from V and 3 bases from J, the gap between germline ends came to 11 bases. The CDR3 is 15 residues long. The CDR3 nucleotides are TGTGCCAGCAGCCTGATCGGGGATGGGGCCAACGTCCTGACTTTC. Its protein is CASSLIGDGANVLTF.

This clone occurred once. This chain links TRBV2 with TRBJ1-2; 10 bases line up with TRBD1. In germline, CDR1 is SNHLY, CDR2 FYNNEI. The J segment lost 4 bases and the V segment lost 11 bases, leaving 7 bases of the junction unmatched. The CDR3 totals 13 residues. The CDR3 region has the DNA TGTGCCGGGGGACAGGGGCCCGGCTATGGCTACACCTTC. Translating it yields CAGGQGPGYGYTF. Variable domain in full (rest from reference TRBV2 and TRBJ1-2): EPEVTQTPSHQVTQMGQEVILRCVPISNHLYFYWYRQILGQKVEFLVSFYNNEISEKSEIFDDQFSVERPDGSNFTLKIRSTKLEDSAMYFCAGGQGPGYGYTFGSGTRLTVV.

V usage is TRBV30 and J usage is TRBJ1-2; no reliable D call. The germline V gene encodes CDR1 GTSNPN and CDR2 SVGIG (reference sequence). The CDR3 length is 13 residues. V was trimmed by 0 bases and J by 3 bases, leaving 8 bases between them. CDR3 sequence reads: CAWSVNRDYGYTF. For the CDR3, the DNA is TGTGCCTGGAGTGTAAACCGTGACTATGGCTACACCTTC.

Regarding this clone: Its ends do not fully match the called genes, so a read error is possible. Other nucleotide sequences in the sample specify the same CDR3. This chain links TRBV19 with TRBJ1-1; perhaps TRBD1 as D (5 bases). The germline V gene has CDR1 LNHDA and CDR2 SQIVND (reference sequence). The CDR3 has 13 residues. The CDR3 spells CASSSRVSTEAFF. CDR3 bases: TGCGCCAGTAGTAGCAGGGTAAGCACTGAAGCTTTCTTT. Full variable domain (outside the CDR3, taken from reference TRBV19 and TRBJ1-1): DGGITQSPKYLFRKEGQNVTLSCEQNLNHDAMYWYRQDPGQGLRLIYYSQIVNDFQKGDIAEGYSVSREKKESFPLTVTSAQKNPTAFYLCASSSRVSTEAFFGQGTRLTVV.

This clone came up a few times. The J gene is TRBJ2-1, the V gene TRBV28, with TRBD2 matching over 10 bases. The CDR3 spans 16 residues. V gave up 7 bases and J gave up 4 bases; unmatched junction bases: 10. Germline-derived CDR1 and CDR2 are MDHEN and SYDVKM. CDR3 sequence reads: CASKPTASGGYNEQFF. The CDR3 coding sequence is TGTGCCAGCAAACCTACAGCTAGCGGGGGATACAATGAGCAGTTCTTC.

The chain has TRBV5-1 and TRBJ2-1; D possibly corresponds to TRBD2 (6 bases). V lost 4 bases to trimming and J lost 2 bases, with 16 bases between them. The CDR3 is made up of 16 amino acids. From germline, CDR1 is SGHRS and CDR2 YFSETQ. The CDR3 DNA sequence: TGCGCCAGCAGCCTCGGGACTTACCCCGCCTACAATGAGCAGTTCTTC. Translation gives CASSLGTYPAYNEQFF.

The table lists this clone with a count of one. CDR3 sequence reads: CASSLGGQNQPQHF. In DNA, the CDR3 is TGTGCCAGCAGTTTAGGGGGGCAGAATCAGCCCCAGCATTTT. The V gene is TRBV28, the J gene TRBJ1-5; possibly TRBD1 for D (6 bases). Germline CDR1 is MDHEN and CDR2 is SYDVKM. The CDR3 length is 14 residues. V lost 2 bases to trimming and J lost 4 bases, with 9 bases between them.

V gene TRBV5-1 combines with J gene TRBJ1-1; weak D call: TRBD1 (5 bases). In germline, CDR1 is SGHRS, CDR2 YFSETQ. Deletions cut 4 bases from V and 4 bases from J, with 11 bases between. This CDR3 contains 13 residues. In nucleotides, the CDR3 is TGCGCCAGCAGCCCCCTGGGGGGCACTGAAGCTTTCTTT. It is translated as CASSPLGGTEAFF.

CDR3 DNA sequence: TGTGCCAGCAGCCTCGCAGGGCTCACTGAAGCTTTCTTT. Protein sequence: CASSLAGLTEAFF. The chain has TRBV13 and TRBJ1-1; TRBD1 might be the D (5 bases). Trimming took off 5 bases at V and 4 bases at J, with 11 bases between the two ends. The CDR3 extends over 13 amino acids. From germline, CDR1 is PRHDT and CDR2 FYEKMQ (reference sequence).

Of note for this clone: A read error may account for a junction end that differs from germline. The V and J genes are TRBV6-5 and TRBJ1-2; D call uncertain. CDR1 MNHEY and CDR2 SVGAGI come from the germline V gene. CDR3 length: 14 residues. CDR3 DNA: TGTGCCAGCAGGAAAGGTGGACGGTACCCCTTCCAAGATTTC. It is translated as CASRKGGRYPFQDF.